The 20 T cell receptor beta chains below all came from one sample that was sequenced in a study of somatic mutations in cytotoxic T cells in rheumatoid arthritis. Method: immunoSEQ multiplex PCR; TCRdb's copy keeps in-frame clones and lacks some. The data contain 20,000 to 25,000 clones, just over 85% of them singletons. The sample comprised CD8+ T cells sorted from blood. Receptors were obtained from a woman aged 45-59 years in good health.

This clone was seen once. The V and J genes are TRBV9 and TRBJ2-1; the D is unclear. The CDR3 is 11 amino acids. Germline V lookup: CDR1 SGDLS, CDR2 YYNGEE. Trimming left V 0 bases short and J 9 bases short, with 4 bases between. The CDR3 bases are TGTGCCAGCAGCGTAGGGGCTGAGCAGTTCTTC. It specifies CASSVGAEQFF.

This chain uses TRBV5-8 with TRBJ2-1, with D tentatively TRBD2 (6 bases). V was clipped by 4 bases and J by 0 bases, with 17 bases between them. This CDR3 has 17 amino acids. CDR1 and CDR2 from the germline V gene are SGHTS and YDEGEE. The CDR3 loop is CASSPNRQTSSYNEQFF. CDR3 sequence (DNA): TGTGCCAGCAGCCCCAACCGACAGACTAGCTCCTACAATGAGCAGTTCTTC.

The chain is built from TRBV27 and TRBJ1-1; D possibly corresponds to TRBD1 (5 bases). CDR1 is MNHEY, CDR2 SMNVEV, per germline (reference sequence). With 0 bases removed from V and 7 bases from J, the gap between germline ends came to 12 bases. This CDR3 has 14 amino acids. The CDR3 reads CASSLSAGFSEAFF. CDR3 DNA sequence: TGTGCCAGCAGTTTATCCGCAGGGTTTAGTGAAGCTTTCTTT.

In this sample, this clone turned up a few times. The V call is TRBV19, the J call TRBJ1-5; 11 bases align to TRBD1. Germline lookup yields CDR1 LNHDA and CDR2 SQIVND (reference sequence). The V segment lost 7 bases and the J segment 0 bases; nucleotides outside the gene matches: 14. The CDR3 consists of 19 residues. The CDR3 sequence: CASTDLGQGEGHSNQPQHF. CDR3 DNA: TGTGCCAGTACGGACCTGGGACAGGGGGAGGGTCATAGCAATCAGCCCCAGCATTTT. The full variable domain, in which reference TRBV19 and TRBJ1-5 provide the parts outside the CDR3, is DGGITQSPKYLFRKEGQNVTLSCEQNLNHDAMYWYRQDPGQGLRLIYYSQIVNDFQKGDIAEGYSVSREKKESFPLTVTSAQKNPTAFYLCASTDLGQGEGHSNQPQHFGDGTRLSIL.

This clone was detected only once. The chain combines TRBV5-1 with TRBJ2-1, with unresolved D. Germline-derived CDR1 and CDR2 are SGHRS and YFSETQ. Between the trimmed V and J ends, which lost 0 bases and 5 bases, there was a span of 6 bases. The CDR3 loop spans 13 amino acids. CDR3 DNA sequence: TGCGCCAGCAGCTTGGAGGTCCACAATGAGCAGTTCTTC. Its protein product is CASSLEVHNEQFF.

This CDR3 is CASSEGQFYEQYF. Here the CDR3 DNA reads TGTGCCAGCAGTGAGGGTCAGTTCTACGAGCAGTACTTC. The genes are TRBV2 and TRBJ2-5; D remains ambiguous. The DNA end is more similar to TRBJ2-7, so the J call may be wrong. Germline V gene data show CDR1 as SNHLY and CDR2 as FYNNEI. This CDR3 spans 13 amino acids.

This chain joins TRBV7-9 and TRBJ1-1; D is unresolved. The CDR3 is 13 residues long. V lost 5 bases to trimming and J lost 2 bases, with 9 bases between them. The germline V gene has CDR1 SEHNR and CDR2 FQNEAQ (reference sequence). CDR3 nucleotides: TGTGCCAGCAGCCCAGACGGTAACACTGAAGCTTTCTTT. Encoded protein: CASSPDGNTEAFF.

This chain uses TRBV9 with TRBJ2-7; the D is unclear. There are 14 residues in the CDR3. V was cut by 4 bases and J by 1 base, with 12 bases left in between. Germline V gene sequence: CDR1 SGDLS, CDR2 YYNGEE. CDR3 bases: TGTGCCAGCAGCCCTCAGGTCGGGTCCTACGAGCAGTACTTC. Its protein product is CASSPQVGSYEQYF.

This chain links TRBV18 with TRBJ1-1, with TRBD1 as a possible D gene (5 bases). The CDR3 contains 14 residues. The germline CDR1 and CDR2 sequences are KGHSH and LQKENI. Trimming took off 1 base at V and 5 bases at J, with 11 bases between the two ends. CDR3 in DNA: TGTGCCAGCTCACCACTGGGGCAGCCGACTGAAGCTTTCTTT. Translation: CASSPLGQPTEAFF.

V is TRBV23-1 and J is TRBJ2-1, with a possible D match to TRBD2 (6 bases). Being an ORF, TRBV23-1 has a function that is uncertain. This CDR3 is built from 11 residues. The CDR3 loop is CAGGSYNEQFF. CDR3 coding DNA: TGCGCGGGGGGCTCCTACAATGAGCAGTTCTTC.

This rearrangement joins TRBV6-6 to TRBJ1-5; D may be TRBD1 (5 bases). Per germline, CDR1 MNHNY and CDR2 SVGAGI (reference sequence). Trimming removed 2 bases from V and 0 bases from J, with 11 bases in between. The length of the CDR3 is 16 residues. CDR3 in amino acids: CASSYRQQYSNQPQHF. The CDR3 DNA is TGTGCCAGCAGTTACCGACAGCAGTATAGCAATCAGCCCCAGCATTTT.

CDR3 amino acids: CASSLMVGTSGANVLTF. CDR3 in DNA: TGTGCCAGCAGTTTAATGGTCGGCACCTCTGGGGCCAACGTCCTGACTTTC. V usage is TRBV28 and J usage is TRBJ2-6; D gene ambiguous. Germline-derived CDR1 and CDR2 are MDHEN and SYDVKM. V was clipped by 2 bases and J by 0 bases, with 11 bases between them. This CDR3 has 17 amino acids.

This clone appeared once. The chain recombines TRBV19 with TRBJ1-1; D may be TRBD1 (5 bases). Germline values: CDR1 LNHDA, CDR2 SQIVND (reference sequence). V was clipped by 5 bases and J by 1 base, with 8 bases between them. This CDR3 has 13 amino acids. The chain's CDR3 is CASSLQGNTEAFF. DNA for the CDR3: TGTGCCAGTAGTCTTCAGGGGAACACTGAAGCTTTCTTT.

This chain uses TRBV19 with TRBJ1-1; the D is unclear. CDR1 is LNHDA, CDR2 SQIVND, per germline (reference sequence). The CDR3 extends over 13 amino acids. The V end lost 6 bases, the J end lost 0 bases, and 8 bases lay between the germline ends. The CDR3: CASRRSLNTEAFF. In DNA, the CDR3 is TGTGCCAGTAGGCGATCATTGAACACTGAAGCTTTCTTT.

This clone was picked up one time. Here the CDR3 reads CASSPGRSEQYV. The CDR3 region has the DNA TGTGCCAGCAGCCCTGGACGGAGTGAGCAGTACGTC. This chain links TRBV5-6 with TRBJ2-7, with D uncertain. CDR1 and CDR2 from the germline V gene are SGHDT and YYEEEE. The CDR3 is 12 amino acids. The V and J ends lost 4 bases and 7 bases respectively, with 12 bases between them.

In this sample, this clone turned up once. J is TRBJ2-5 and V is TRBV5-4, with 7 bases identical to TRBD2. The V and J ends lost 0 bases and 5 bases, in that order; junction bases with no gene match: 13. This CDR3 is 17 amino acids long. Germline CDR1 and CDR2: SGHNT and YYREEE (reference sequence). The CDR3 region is CASSLELGEAGHETQYF. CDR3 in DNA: TGTGCCAGCAGCTTGGAGTTAGGAGAAGCGGGGCACGAGACCCAGTACTTC.

For the CDR3, the DNA is TGTGCCAGTAGTATAGATCCCCGATCAGCAGGGGAAGGAAACATTCAGTACTTC. It specifies CASSIDPRSAGEGNIQYF. The chain combines TRBV19 with TRBJ2-4; maybe TRBD1 (6 bases). CDR3 length: 18 amino acids. The germline gives CDR1 LNHDA, CDR2 SQIVND (reference sequence). V dropped 0 bases and J dropped 6 bases, with 21 bases sitting between them. Complete variable domain (other parts from reference TRBV19 and TRBJ2-4): DGGITQSPKYLFRKEGQNVTLSCEQNLNHDAMYWYRQDPGQGLRLIYYSQIVNDFQKGDIAEGYSVSREKKESFPLTVTSAQKNPTAFYLCASSIDPRSAGEGNIQYFGAGTRLSVL.

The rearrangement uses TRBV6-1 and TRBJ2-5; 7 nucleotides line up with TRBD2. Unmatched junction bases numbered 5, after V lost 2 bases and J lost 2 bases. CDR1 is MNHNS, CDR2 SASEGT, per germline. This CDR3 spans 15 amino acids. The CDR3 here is CASSESGGVQETQYF. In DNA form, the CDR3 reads TGTGCCAGCAGTGAATCGGGGGGTGTACAAGAGACCCAGTACTTC.

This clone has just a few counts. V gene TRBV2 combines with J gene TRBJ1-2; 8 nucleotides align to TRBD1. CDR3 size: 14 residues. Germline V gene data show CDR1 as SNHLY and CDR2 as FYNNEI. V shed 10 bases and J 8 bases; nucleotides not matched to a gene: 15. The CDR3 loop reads CATLFAGQDDGYTF. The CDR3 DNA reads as TGTGCCACCCTTTTTGCGGGACAGGATGACGGCTACACCTTC. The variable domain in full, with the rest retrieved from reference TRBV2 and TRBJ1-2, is EPEVTQTPSHQVTQMGQEVILRCVPISNHLYFYWYRQILGQKVEFLVSFYNNEISEKSEIFDDQFSVERPDGSNFTLKIRSTKLEDSAMYFCATLFAGQDDGYTFGSGTRLTVV.

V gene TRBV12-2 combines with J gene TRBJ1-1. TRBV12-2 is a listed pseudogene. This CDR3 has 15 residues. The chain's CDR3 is CASRRFFSMYTEAFF. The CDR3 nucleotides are TGTGCAAGTCGCCGCTTCTTTTCCATGTACACTGAAGCTTTCTTT.